Here is one T cell receptor beta chain with its context. This entry belongs to a study of blood T cell repertoires in COVID-19. Across the whole study: Donors in the United States, Italy and Spain gave samples during acute or convalescent COVID-19. The analysed material was cDNA or gDNA that came from T cells, B-cell-depleted T cells, or PBMCs.

The CDR3 has 14 amino acids. The V and J ends lost 2 bases and 5 bases respectively, with 7 bases between them. The germline V gene has CDR1 MDHEN and CDR2 SYDVKM. Authors' processing steps: Nucleated cell counts were estimated from reference gene primer amplification. Using immunoSEQ multiplex PCR, the repertoire was profiled, and TCRdb retains in-frame clones only, with some absent. That table gives V, J and clone size, and the DNA gave D and trimming. The sample lists 50,000 to 70,000 clones, approximately 89% seen once, with about 6.9% in the top ten. The sequenced material came from peripheral blood. The sequence was obtained from a man aged 60-69 years with active or convalescent COVID-19. V and J are TRBV28 and TRBJ1-6; no clear D. CDR3 region: CASSLPPNNSPLHF. DNA of the CDR3: TGTGCCAGCAGTTTACCACCTAATAATTCACCCCTCCACTTT.